Below are 29 T cell receptor beta chains sequenced from a single sample in a study of T cells after yellow fever vaccination. MiXCR was run by TCRdb on the 5' RACE reads, yielding one entry per CDR3 protein. The sample yields fewer than 500,000 distinct CDR3 sequences, under 20% seen once. Specimen: PBMCs, collected before the yellow fever booster vaccination. Source of these receptors: a man between 18 and 29 years old who received the YFV17D yellow fever vaccine.

The chain is built from TRBV20-1 and TRBJ2-4; D not certain. The V end lost 1 base, the J end lost 0 bases, and 7 bases lay between the germline ends. The CDR3 covers 14 residues. In germline, CDR1 is DFQATT, CDR2 SNEGSKA (reference sequence). The DNA for the CDR3 is TGCAGTGCTAGAGCGTCACTAGCCAAAAACATTCAGTACTTC. This translates into CSARASLAKNIQYF.

The sample holds many counts of this clonotype. J is TRBJ1-3 and V is TRBV4-3; D remains ambiguous. V was cut by 1 base and J by 8 bases, with 15 bases left in between. Germline CDR1 reads LGHNA; CDR2 reads YSLEER. The CDR3 has 15 residues. CDR3 nucleotides: TGCGCCAGCAGCCAAGGCGGTTGGAGGGTGGACACCATATATTTT. Amino acids: CASSQGGWRVDTIYF.

On this clonotype itself: A read error may be the cause here, since a much bigger clone is one base away. This rearrangement joins TRBV6-2 or TRBV6-3 to TRBJ1-1; perhaps TRBD1 as D (5 bases). Germline V gene sequence: CDR1 MNHEY, CDR2 SVGEGT. Trimming pared 6 bases from V and 0 bases from J, leaving 8 bases between. The CDR3 is made up of 13 amino acids. CDR3 loop: CASRRQMNTEAFF. The CDR3 bases are TGTGCCAGCAGGCGACAGATGAACACTGAAGCTTTCTTT.

CDR3 sequence reads: CASSLFQVEGTNEQFF. The CDR3 DNA follows: TGTGCCAGCTCACTTTTCCAGGTGGAGGGGACCAATGAGCAGTTCTTC. The gene calls are TRBV18 and TRBJ2-1, with D possibly matching TRBD2 (6 bases). CDR3 length: 16 amino acids. CDR1 is KGHSH, CDR2 LQKENI, per germline. V was shortened by 4 bases and J by 6 bases, with 19 bases between the two germline ends.

The chain recombines TRBV6-1 with TRBJ2-3; no reliable D call. Trimming shortened V by 1 base and J by 10 bases, and 12 bases separated the two germline ends. In germline, CDR1 is MNHNS, CDR2 SASEGT. There are 13 residues in the CDR3. In nucleotides, the CDR3 is TGTGCCAGCAGTGAAGAGTTGGGGATTTCGCAGTATTTT. Amino acids: CASSEELGISQYF.

This clonotype has a handful of counts. The chain uses TRBV6-6 and TRBJ1-3; possible D gene TRBD1, 6 bases. This CDR3 contains 13 residues. Trimming removed 6 bases from V and 4 bases from J, with 10 bases in between. Germline CDR1 MNHNY, CDR2 SVGAGI (reference sequence). The CDR3 DNA reads as TGTGCCAGCAGAGCAGGGGTCGGAAACACCATATATTTT. As protein: CASRAGVGNTIYF.

The rearrangement uses TRBV29-1 and TRBJ2-1; tentative D call: TRBD1 (6 bases). From germline, CDR1 is SQVTM and CDR2 ANQGSEA. The CDR3 loop spans 10 amino acids. The CDR3: CGTRGHEQFF. The DNA for the CDR3 is TGCGGAACCAGGGGACATGAGCAGTTCTTC.

The chain carries TRBV5-1 and TRBJ2-2; D is uncertain. V dropped 2 bases and J dropped 7 bases, with 9 bases sitting between them. There are 13 residues in the CDR3. The germline V gene encodes CDR1 SGHRS and CDR2 YFSETQ. CDR3 amino acids: CASSFQVGGELFF. The CDR3 DNA follows: TGCGCCAGCAGCTTCCAAGTTGGCGGGGAGCTGTTTTTT.

The V and J genes are TRBV7-8 and TRBJ2-2; 10 bases align to TRBD1. The length of the CDR3 is 18 residues. V was clipped by 4 bases and J by 4 bases; unmatched bases: 12. CDR1 SGHVS and CDR2 FQNEAQ come from the germline V gene. In DNA, the CDR3 is TGTGCCAGCAGCTCAGGACCTCCCGGGACAGGGGTCACCGGGGAGCTGTTTTTT. Translation: CASSSGPPGTGVTGELFF.

This clonotype was recorded a few times. The CDR3 nucleotides read TGTGCCAGCAGTGAACAGGCCAACAATGAGCAGTTCTTC. Its translation is CASSEQANNEQFF. The rearrangement joins TRBV2 to TRBJ2-1; no definite D call. V lost 2 bases, J lost 5 bases, and 7 bases lay in between. From germline, CDR1 is SNHLY and CDR2 FYNNEI. This CDR3 has 13 residues.

The rearrangement uses TRBV27 and TRBJ1-6, with D hard to call. Germline lookup yields CDR1 MNHEY and CDR2 SMNVEV (reference sequence). The CDR3 runs to 17 residues. The V gene lost 0 bases and the J gene lost 2 bases, with 11 bases spanning the gap. CDR3 loop: CASSLSGGRPYNSPLHF. The CDR3 region has the DNA TGTGCCAGCAGTTTATCGGGCGGGAGGCCCTATAATTCACCCCTCCACTTT.

CDR3 DNA: TGCGCCAGCAGCTTGGACGTAGCGAACACCGGGGAGCTGTTTTTT. It translates to CASSLDVANTGELFF. The chain is built from TRBV5-1 and TRBJ2-2; no definite D call. V was trimmed by 0 bases and J by 0 bases, leaving 6 bases between them. From germline, CDR1 is SGHRS and CDR2 YFSETQ. The CDR3 spans 15 residues.

The gene calls are TRBV29-1 and TRBJ1-1; 8 bases agree with TRBD1. J gave up 4 bases and V 4 bases, and 5 bases lay outside the gene matches. The CDR3 loop spans 13 amino acids. The germline V gene encodes CDR1 SQVTM and CDR2 ANQGSEA. The CDR3 sequence: CSVAGQGFTEAFF. The DNA of the CDR3 is TGCAGCGTTGCCGGACAGGGTTTCACTGAAGCTTTCTTT.

This clonotype occurred a few times. The chain has TRBV7-3 and TRBJ2-2; a possible D gene is TRBD2 (5 bases). Germline V gives CDR1 SGHTA, CDR2 FQGTGA. V was clipped by 4 bases and J by 8 bases, with 8 bases between them. CDR3 length equals 12 residues. CDR3 DNA: TGTGCCAGCAGCTACGGGGAAGGGGAGCTGTTTTTT. Its translation is CASSYGEGELFF.

In its sample, this clonotype was seen many times. The rearrangement links TRBV20-1 to TRBJ2-1, with 12 bases aligning to TRBD2. Germline assignment: CDR1 DFQATT and CDR2 SNEGSKA (reference sequence). CDR3 length: 15 amino acids. J lost 7 bases, V lost 4 bases, and 8 bases had no gene match. CDR3 coding DNA: TGCAGTGCTAACCCGGCTAGCGGGGGGGATAATGAGCAGTTCTTC. Translation gives CSANPASGGDNEQFF.

This clonotype showed up just a few times. The genes are TRBV6-5 and TRBJ2-3, with 7 bases fitting TRBD1. The germline V gene encodes CDR1 MNHEY and CDR2 SVGAGI. This CDR3 comprises 18 residues. Losses at the gene ends were 0 bases for V and 2 bases for J; bases not matched to a gene: 11. CDR3 sequence: CASSYSNAVQGHTDTQYF. As DNA, the CDR3 is TGTGCCAGCAGTTACTCGAACGCAGTACAGGGGCACACAGATACGCAGTATTTT.

The chain is built from TRBV7-2 and TRBJ2-5; no firm D call. V was cut by 4 bases and J by 5 bases, with 11 bases left in between. This CDR3 contains 13 residues. Germline assignment: CDR1 SGHTA and CDR2 FQGNSA. The CDR3 spells CASSSDPRETQYF. The CDR3 DNA sequence: TGTGCCAGCAGCTCGGACCCGCGGGAGACCCAGTACTTC.

The chain couples TRBV4-3 to TRBJ1-2, with 7 bases identical to TRBD1. The germline gives CDR1 LGHNA, CDR2 YSLEER. The CDR3 covers 17 residues. Losses at the gene ends were 0 bases for V and 7 bases for J; bases not matched to a gene: 14. CDR3: CASSQESLTRGKAGYTF. In nucleotides, the CDR3 is TGCGCCAGCAGCCAAGAGTCATTGACCAGGGGGAAGGCTGGCTACACCTTC.

The V and J genes are TRBV2 and TRBJ1-4; maybe TRBD1 (5 bases). Germline assignment: CDR1 SNHLY and CDR2 FYNNEI. The ends were cut back, 4 bases at V and 3 bases at J, with 15 bases in the middle. The CDR3 has 16 amino acids. CDR3 nucleotide sequence: TGTGCCAGCAGTGGGGTCGACAGCCCTTCTAATGAAAAACTGTTTTTT. The encoded protein is CASSGVDSPSNEKLFF.

In DNA form, the CDR3 reads TGTGCCAGCAGCTTAGCCCCGGGGAGGAGCGCAGATACGCAGTATTTT. This encodes CASSLAPGRSADTQYF. This chain links TRBV7-2 with TRBJ2-3, with D tentatively TRBD2 (6 bases). The CDR3 spans 16 residues. V was trimmed by 0 bases and J by 4 bases, leaving 14 bases between them. CDR1 and CDR2 (germline): SGHTA, FQGNSA.

This clonotype was observed at least ten times. The chain carries TRBV6-5 and TRBJ1-2; D is unclear. The CDR3 covers 14 residues. The germline CDR1 and CDR2 sequences are MNHEY and SVGAGI. V was pared by 0 bases and J by 8 bases, with 13 bases between. In DNA form, the CDR3 reads TGTGCCAGCAGTTACTCCGTCAGGACGGGAGGCTACACCTTC. It translates to CASSYSVRTGGYTF.

This clonotype was seen at least ten times. The V call is TRBV2, the J call TRBJ2-3; 9 bases line up with TRBD1. The CDR3 sequence is 13 residues long. With 6 bases clipped from V and 7 bases from J, the junction kept 5 bases outside the gene matches. Germline V lookup: CDR1 SNHLY, CDR2 FYNNEI. Here the CDR3 DNA reads TGTGCCAGCAGCCGACAGGGGGTAAATACGCAGTATTTT. Its protein product is CASSRQGVNTQYF.

This clonotype was found a few times. The chain recombines TRBV5-1 with TRBJ2-3, with 7 bases fitting TRBD1. Trimming removed 4 bases from V and 3 bases from J; junction bases left unmatched: 5. Germline V gene lookup returns CDR1 SGHRS and CDR2 YFSETQ. The CDR3 consists of 14 residues. The CDR3 nucleotides are TGCGCCAGCAGCGCCGGGACAGCGACAGATACGCAGTATTTT. Translating it yields CASSAGTATDTQYF.

The chain recombines TRBV20-1 with TRBJ2-7; 7 nucleotides match TRBD1. The CDR3 is 15 amino acids. Germline lookup yields CDR1 DFQATT and CDR2 SNEGSKA (reference sequence). Trimming took 3 bases from V and 0 from J; bases not matched to a gene: 8. CDR3 residues: CSARSGQSSSYEQYV. The CDR3 nucleotides are TGCAGTGCTAGGTCGGGACAGTCGAGCTCCTACGAGCAGTACGTC.

The J gene is TRBJ2-5, the V gene TRBV3-1; D might be TRBD1 (5 bases). CDR3 size: 15 residues. Germline V lookup: CDR1 LGHDT, CDR2 YNNKEL (reference sequence). V dropped 3 bases and J dropped 3 bases, with 14 bases sitting between them. The chain's CDR3 is CASSQPFSGKETQYF. In DNA, the CDR3 is TGTGCCAGCAGCCAGCCCTTTTCAGGGAAAGAGACCCAGTACTTC.

The J gene is TRBJ2-1, the V gene TRBV10-3; 12 bases agree with TRBD2. The germline V gene has CDR1 ENHRY and CDR2 SYGVKD. The J segment lost 8 bases and the V segment lost 4 bases, leaving 6 bases of the junction unmatched. The length of the CDR3 is 15 residues. The CDR3 DNA follows: TGTGCCATCAGTGTACTAGCGGGGGGCCTATATGAGCAGTTCTTC. Protein: CAISVLAGGLYEQFF.

The J gene is TRBJ1-2, the V gene TRBV20-1; D perhaps matches TRBD1 (6 bases). Germline loops: CDR1 DFQATT, CDR2 SNEGSKA (reference sequence). The CDR3 runs 14 residues. V dropped 0 bases and J dropped 4 bases, with 12 bases sitting between them. The CDR3 region has the DNA TGCAGTGCTAGAGATCCCGGGGGCATCTATGGCTACACCTTC. Protein sequence: CSARDPGGIYGYTF.

This clonotype was seen a few times. The chain links TRBV24-1 to TRBJ2-3; TRBD1 is a possible D gene (5 bases). Germline CDR1 is KGHDR and CDR2 is SFDVKD. Between the trimmed V and J ends, which lost 5 bases and 2 bases, there was a span of 13 bases. The CDR3 runs to 15 residues. The CDR3 DNA follows: TGTGCCACCAGTGCCGTGGGGCCTCACACAGATACGCAGTATTTT. It translates to CATSAVGPHTDTQYF.

The CDR3 sequence: CASSPRPGTDTQYF. CDR3 sequence (DNA): TGTGCCAGCAGCCCCCGGCCGGGCACAGATACGCAGTATTTT. The V call is TRBV9, the J call TRBJ2-3; D not certain. The CDR3 sequence is 14 residues long. The germline V and J ends were trimmed by 4 bases and 1 base, with 10 bases remaining between them. Germline loops: CDR1 SGDLS, CDR2 YYNGEE.